This T cell receptor beta chain stems from a study of CD8 T cells in Susac syndrome. An amount of RNA that ranged from roughly 0.45 to 1 ug was reverse transcribed with random hexamers. TCRdb itself ran the immunoSEQ multiplex PCR reads through MiXCR, one entry per CDR3 protein. The sample includes around 130,000 distinct CDR3 sequences, 94% of them seen just once. V lost 1 base to trimming and J lost 1 base; unmatched junction nucleotides: 8. CDR1 MNHEY and CDR2 SVGAGI come from the germline V gene. The CDR3 is 18 residues long. The sample consisted of CD4+ T cells from PBMCs. The source of this sequence is a human donor in good health. The chain has TRBV6-5 and TRBJ2-3, with 10 bases identical to TRBD1. In DNA form, the CDR3 reads TGTGCCAGCAGTTACTGGACAGGGGGGAGGCGAGGCACAGATACGCAGTATTTT. It translates to CASSYWTGGRRGTDTQYF.